This T cell receptor beta chain was identified during a study of T cell repertoires in cytomegalovirus infection. As for the study in general: Based on public TCR beta signatures, there were indications of CMV infection and of a matching HLA type. Study results and caveats: Individuals carrying CMV plus the relevant HLA were identified by cumulative frequency of public TCR beta families.

MiXCR, applied by TCRdb to the reads, yields one record per CDR3 protein. The sample carries around 130,000 distinct CDR3 sequences, 8.8% recorded once. CDR1 and CDR2 from the germline V gene are KGHDR and SFDVKD. V gave up 3 bases and J gave up 4 bases; unmatched junction bases: 5. The CDR3 loop spans 15 amino acids. Points on this clonotype: What it binds is not known.

The gene calls are TRBV24-1 and TRBJ2-3, with 8 bases matching TRBD2. Material: PBMCs. The clonotype was recovered from a human donor in good health (CMV status not recorded). Some clones in this sample may be carry-over from other donors' samples. This CDR3 is CATSDPGGQADTQYF. The CDR3 region has the DNA TGTGCCACCAGTGATCCGGGGGGGCAGGCAGATACGCAGTATTTT.